Sequencing of this T cell receptor beta chain was carried out in a study of OX40 agonist ivuxolimab in advanced cancers. Study-wide background: Patients were given ivuxolimab, an antibody that agonizes OX40 (CD134). Study conclusions and caveats: More expanded clones were seen, on average, in CD8+ T cells than in CD4+.

Assay: immunoSEQ multiplex PCR; the TCRdb copy retains only in-frame clones and omits some. The sample consists of about 60,000 clones, 86% of them appearing once. The CDR3 is made up of 15 amino acids. CDR1 and CDR2 from the germline V gene are SGHVS and FQNEAQ. The J segment lost 5 bases and the V segment lost 5 bases, leaving 9 bases of the junction unmatched. The study sampled blood at baseline, cycle 4 day 1, and cycle 7 day 1. This clone was found once. Antigen specificity is unknown. This rearrangement joins TRBV7-8 to TRBJ2-5; 9 bases match TRBD2. This clonotype originated in an adult with an advanced solid tumor such as melanoma, head and neck, liver or kidney cancer. The source material was CD4+ or CD8+ T cells sorted from blood, sampled in a trial of the OX40 agonist ivuxolimab. CDR3 nucleotide sequence: TGTGCCAGCAGCCCCCCTCGGGGACTAGCCGAGACCCAGTACTTC. As protein: CASSPPRGLAETQYF. Based on the CDR3 plus reference TRBV7-8 and TRBJ2-5, the full variable domain is GAGVSQSPRYKVAKRGQDVALRCDPISGHVSLFWYQQALGQGPEFLTYFQNEAQLDKSGLPSDRFFAERPEGSVSTLKIQRTQQEDSAVYLCASSPPRGLAETQYFGPGTRLLVL.